The entry that follows covers one T cell receptor (beta chain) sequence. TCRdb itself ran the RACE reads through MiXCR, one entry per CDR3 protein. The profile shows about 110,000 distinct CDR3 sequences, less than 45% of them singletons. The time point here: patch test 3, about 24 weeks after DPC sensitization. Specified treatment: therapeutic diphenylcyclopropenone sensitization with weekly scalp DPC. The sample comes from a study of human T cells and chemical hapten exposure. Germline V gene sequence: CDR1 MNHEY, CDR2 SVGEGT. The CDR3 extends over 14 amino acids. V lost 0 bases, J lost 7 bases, and 12 bases lay in between.

This specimen was whole blood, taken in connection with sensitization to the hapten diphenylcyclopropenone (DPC). This receptor was identified in a man aged 35-49 years with alopecia areata. Some clones in this sample may be carry-over from other donors' samples. The genes are TRBV6-2 or TRBV6-3 and TRBJ1-1; D not resolved. In DNA form, the CDR3 reads TGTGCCAGCAGTTACTCAGGACGCAGACTTGAAGCTTTCTTT. It codes for CASSYSGRRLEAFF.